This TCR beta chain was observed in a study of blood T cells in healthy people across ages. Using a J-beta primer mix together with a sample-barcoded 5' primer, a second PCR was run for about 7 to 12 cycles. Any given sample supplied a minimum of 2.5 million CDR3-containing paired-end reads. TCRdb processed the 5' RACE reads anew with MiXCR; each CDR3 protein has one entry. The repertoire holds 800,000 or so distinct CDR3 sequences, with approximately 25% as singletons. The length of the CDR3 is 15 residues. With 5 bases removed from V and 7 bases from J, the gap between germline ends came to 24 bases. CDR1 and CDR2 from the germline V gene are SQVTM and ANQGSEA. These data were also reused for a study on T cells of mothers and their children. As that report states: Per mother, over 9.5 million TCR beta CDR3 reads were obtained; per child, 2.5 million to 3.5 million. A slight, non-significant increase in overlap was found for related mother-child pairs relative to unrelated pairs.

The sample was blood. This TCR came from a boy younger than 18 in good health. The chain links TRBV29-1 to TRBJ2-7; tentatively, D is TRBD1 (6 bases). The CDR3 loop is CSVQVPTGPGWEQYF. CDR3 bases: TGCAGCGTTCAAGTACCGACAGGCCCCGGGTGGGAGCAGTACTTC.